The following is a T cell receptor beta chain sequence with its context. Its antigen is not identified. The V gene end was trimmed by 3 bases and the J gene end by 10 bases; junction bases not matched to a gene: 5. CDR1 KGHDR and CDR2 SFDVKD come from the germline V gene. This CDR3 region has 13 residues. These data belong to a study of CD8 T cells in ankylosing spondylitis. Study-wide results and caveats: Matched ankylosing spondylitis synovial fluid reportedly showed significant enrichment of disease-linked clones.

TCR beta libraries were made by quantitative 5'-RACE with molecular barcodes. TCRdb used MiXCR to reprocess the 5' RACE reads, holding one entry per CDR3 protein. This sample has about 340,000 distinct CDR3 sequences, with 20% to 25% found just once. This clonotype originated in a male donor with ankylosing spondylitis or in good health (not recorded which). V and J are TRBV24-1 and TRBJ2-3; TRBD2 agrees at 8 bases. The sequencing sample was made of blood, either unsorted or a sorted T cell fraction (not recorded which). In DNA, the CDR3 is TGTGCCACCAGTGATAGAAGTAGCGGGGCGCAGTATTTT. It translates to CATSDRSSGAQYF.